The clone carrying this T cell receptor beta chain was found many times. Its antigen remains unidentified. Regions amplified from RNA transcripts were the TCR beta CDR3 regions. The TCR CDR3 first-round RT-PCR relied on the HTBI primer set. TCRdb called the multiplex PCR reads again in MiXCR, with one record for every CDR3 protein. Counted here are roughly 330,000 distinct CDR3 sequences, over 15% occurring once; the ten biggest clones make up 33%. Stable hyperthyroidism: no ophthalmopathy progression over 18 months of follow-up. Hyperthyroidism was newly diagnosed in patients aged 18 to 65 (duration under 2 months). V gave up 6 bases and J gave up 2 bases, with 10 bases separating them. The length of the CDR3 is 13 residues. Per germline, CDR1 MNHNS and CDR2 SASEGT. The data were taken from a study of T cells in Graves' hyperthyroidism and ophthalmopathy. Study-wide findings and caveats: Ophthalmopathy, as predicted by the model, came a median approximately 5.9 months after the prediction. The majority of expanded thyroid clonotypes above 0.001 also appeared in blood.

The clonotype originates from a man aged 25 to 45 with Graves' hyperthyroidism. The chain carries TRBV6-1 and TRBJ2-5, with D unclear. The sample consisted of blood. CDR3 protein: CASSPFSQETQYF. The CDR3 DNA follows: TGTGCCAGCAGCCCCTTCTCACAAGAGACCCAGTACTTC.